These 3 T cell receptor beta chains were sequenced from one sample in a study of T cell repertoires in ileal Crohn's disease. TCRdb's copy holds only in-frame clones and misses some; the assay was immunoSEQ multiplex PCR. The sample carries 15,000 to 20,000 clones, more than 65% recorded once. Indicated time point: neoterminal ileum biopsy at postoperative endoscopy, about 6 months after surgery. The sequenced sample consisted of ileal tissue. These receptors all stem from an adult with Crohn's disease.

This rearrangement joins TRBV5-6 to TRBJ1-2; 7 nucleotides line up with TRBD1. From germline, CDR1 is SGHDT and CDR2 YYEEEE. The CDR3 sequence is 15 residues long. V lost 4 bases, J lost 0 bases, and 6 bases stayed unmatched. The CDR3 nucleotides read TGTGCCAGCAGCCGCGGGACAGCCGCTAACTATGGCTACACCTTC. Its protein product is CASSRGTAANYGYTF.

The chain uses TRBV10-2 and TRBJ2-2; TRBD2 matches at 12 bases. The CDR3 has 15 residues. From germline, CDR1 is WSHSY and CDR2 SAAADI. After removal of 6 bases from V and 5 bases from J, the junction contained 4 bases not matched to a gene. The CDR3 DNA reads TGCGCCAGCAGGAGAGGACTAGCGGGGACCGGGGAGCTGTTTTTT. It translates to CASRRGLAGTGELFF.

This clone was detected a few times. The rearrangement joins TRBV7-8 to TRBJ2-1; weak D call: TRBD2 (5 bases). V was clipped by 5 bases and J by 0 bases, with 11 bases between them. Germline CDR1 is SGHVS and CDR2 is FQNEAQ. The CDR3 sequence is 15 residues long. The CDR3 loop reads CASSSGGSSYNEQFF. The CDR3 DNA sequence: TGTGCCAGCAGCAGCGGCGGAAGCTCCTACAATGAGCAGTTCTTC.